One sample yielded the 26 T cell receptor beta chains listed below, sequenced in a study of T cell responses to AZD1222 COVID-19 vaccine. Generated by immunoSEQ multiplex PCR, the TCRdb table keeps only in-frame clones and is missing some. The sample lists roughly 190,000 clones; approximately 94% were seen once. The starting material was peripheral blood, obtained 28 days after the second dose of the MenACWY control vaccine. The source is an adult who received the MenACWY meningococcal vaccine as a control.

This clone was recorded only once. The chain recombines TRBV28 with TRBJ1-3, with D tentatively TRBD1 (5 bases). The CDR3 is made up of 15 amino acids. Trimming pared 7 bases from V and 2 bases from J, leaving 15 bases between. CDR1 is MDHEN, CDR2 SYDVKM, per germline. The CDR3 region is CASTLGGLTGNTIYF. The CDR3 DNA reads TGTGCCAGCACCCTCGGGGGGTTAACTGGAAACACCATATATTTT.

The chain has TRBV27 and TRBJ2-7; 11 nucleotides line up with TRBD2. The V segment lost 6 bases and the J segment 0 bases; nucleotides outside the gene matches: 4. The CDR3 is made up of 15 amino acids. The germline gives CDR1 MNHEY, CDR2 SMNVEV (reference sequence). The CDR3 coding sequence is TGTGCCAGCAGCCTACTAGCGGGAGCCTCCTACGAGCAGTACTTC. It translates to CASSLLAGASYEQYF.

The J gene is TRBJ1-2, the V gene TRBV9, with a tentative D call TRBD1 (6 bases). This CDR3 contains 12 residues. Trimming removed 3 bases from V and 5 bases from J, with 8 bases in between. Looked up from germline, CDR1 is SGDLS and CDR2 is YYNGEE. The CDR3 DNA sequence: TGTGCCAGCAGCGCCCAGGGGTATGGCTACACCTTC. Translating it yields CASSAQGYGYTF.

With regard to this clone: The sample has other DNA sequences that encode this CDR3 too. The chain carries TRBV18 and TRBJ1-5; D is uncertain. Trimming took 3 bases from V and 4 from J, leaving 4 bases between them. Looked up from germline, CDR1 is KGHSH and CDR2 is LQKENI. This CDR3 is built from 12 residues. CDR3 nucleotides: TGTGCCAGCTCACCTTCGAATCAGCCCCAGCATTTT. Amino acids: CASSPSNQPQHF. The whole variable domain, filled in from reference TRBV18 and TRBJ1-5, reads NAGVMQNPRHLVRRRGQEARLRCSPMKGHSHVYWYRQLPEEGLKFMVYLQKENIIDESGMPKERFSAEFPKEGPSILRIQQVVRGDSAAYFCASSPSNQPQHFGDGTRLSIL.

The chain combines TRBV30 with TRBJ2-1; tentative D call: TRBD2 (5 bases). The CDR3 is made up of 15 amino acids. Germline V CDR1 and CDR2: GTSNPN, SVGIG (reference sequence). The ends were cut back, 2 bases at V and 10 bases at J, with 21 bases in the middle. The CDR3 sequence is CAWSKTTTASWEQFF. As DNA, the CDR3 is TGTGCCTGGAGTAAGACTACTACCGCTTCTTGGGAGCAGTTCTTC.

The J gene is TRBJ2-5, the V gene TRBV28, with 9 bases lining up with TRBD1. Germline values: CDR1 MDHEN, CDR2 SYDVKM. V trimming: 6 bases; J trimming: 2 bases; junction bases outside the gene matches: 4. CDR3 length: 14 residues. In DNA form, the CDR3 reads TGTGCCAGCAGAACAGGGGGCCTGCAAGAGACCCAGTACTTC. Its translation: CASRTGGLQETQYF.

The CDR3 nucleotides are TGCAGCGTTGGGGGAGGGGGCTTGGGAGACGTTGGTTATGGCTACACCTTC. Protein product: CSVGGGGLGDVGYGYTF. The chain links TRBV29-1 to TRBJ1-2, with 7 positions matching TRBD1. The J segment lost 5 bases and the V segment lost 4 bases, leaving 19 bases of the junction unmatched. Germline values: CDR1 SQVTM, CDR2 ANQGSEA. This CDR3 spans 17 amino acids.

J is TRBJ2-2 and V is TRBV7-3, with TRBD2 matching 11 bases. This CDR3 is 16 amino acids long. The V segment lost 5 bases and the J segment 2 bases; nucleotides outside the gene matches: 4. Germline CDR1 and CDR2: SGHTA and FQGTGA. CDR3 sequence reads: CASSPTSGRNTGELFF. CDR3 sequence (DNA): TGTGCCAGCAGCCCAACTAGCGGGAGAAACACCGGGGAGCTGTTTTTT.

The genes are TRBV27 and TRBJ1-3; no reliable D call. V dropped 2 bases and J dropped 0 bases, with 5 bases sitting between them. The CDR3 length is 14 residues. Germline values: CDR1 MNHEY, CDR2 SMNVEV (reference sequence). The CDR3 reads CASSLTFSGNTIYF. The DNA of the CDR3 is TGTGCCAGCAGTTTAACTTTCTCTGGAAACACCATATATTTT.

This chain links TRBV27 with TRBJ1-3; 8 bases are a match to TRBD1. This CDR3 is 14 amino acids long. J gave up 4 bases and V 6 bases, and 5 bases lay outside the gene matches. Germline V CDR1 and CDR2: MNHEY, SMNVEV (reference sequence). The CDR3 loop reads CASRPGGEGNTIYF. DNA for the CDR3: TGTGCCAGCAGGCCAGGGGGCGAGGGAAACACCATATATTTT.

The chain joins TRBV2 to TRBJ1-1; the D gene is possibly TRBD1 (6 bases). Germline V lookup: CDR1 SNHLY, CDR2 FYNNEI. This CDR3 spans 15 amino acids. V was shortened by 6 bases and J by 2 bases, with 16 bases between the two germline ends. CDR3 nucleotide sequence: TGTGCCAGCAGACAGGCCGGACAGATAAACACTGAAGCTTTCTTT. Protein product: CASRQAGQINTEAFF.

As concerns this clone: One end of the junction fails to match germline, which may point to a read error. Written as DNA, the CDR3 is TGTGCCACCAGCGATTCAATTGGACTAGCGGGAGGGATCTACGAGCAGTACTTC. Encoded protein: CATSDSIGLAGGIYEQYF. The gene calls are TRBV24-1 and TRBJ2-7; TRBD2 matches 15 bases. The germline gives CDR1 KGHDR, CDR2 SFDVKD. The CDR3 spans 18 residues.

In DNA form, the CDR3 reads TGCGCCAGCAGCATTCAGGGGGCTCTCAACTATGGCTACACCTTC. It yields the protein CASSIQGALNYGYTF. The chain recombines TRBV5-1 with TRBJ1-2, with TRBD1 identical over 8 bases. The CDR3 runs 15 residues. CDR1 and CDR2 (germline): SGHRS, YFSETQ. J gave up 2 bases and V 4 bases, and 7 bases lay outside the gene matches.

CDR3 nucleotides: TGTGCCAGCAGGCCTGGAGGCATCAGTAACTATGGCTACACCTTC. This translates into CASRPGGISNYGYTF. This chain uses TRBV27 with TRBJ1-2; D gene unclear. Germline values: CDR1 MNHEY, CDR2 SMNVEV (reference sequence). The CDR3 covers 15 residues. Trimming stripped 6 bases from V and 1 base from J, with 15 bases between.

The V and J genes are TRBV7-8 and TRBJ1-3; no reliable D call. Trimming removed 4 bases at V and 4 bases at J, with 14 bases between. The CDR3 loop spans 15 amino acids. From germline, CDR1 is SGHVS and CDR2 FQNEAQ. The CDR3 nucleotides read TGTGCCAGCAGCTCCCCGTTCTTCGGAGGAAACACCATATATTTT. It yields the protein CASSSPFFGGNTIYF.

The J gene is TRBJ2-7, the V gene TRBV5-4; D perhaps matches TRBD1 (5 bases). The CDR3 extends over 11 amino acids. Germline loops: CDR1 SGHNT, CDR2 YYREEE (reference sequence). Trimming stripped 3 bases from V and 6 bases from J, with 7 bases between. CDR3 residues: CASSWGSEQYF. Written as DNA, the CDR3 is TGTGCCAGCAGCTGGGGCAGCGAGCAGTACTTC.

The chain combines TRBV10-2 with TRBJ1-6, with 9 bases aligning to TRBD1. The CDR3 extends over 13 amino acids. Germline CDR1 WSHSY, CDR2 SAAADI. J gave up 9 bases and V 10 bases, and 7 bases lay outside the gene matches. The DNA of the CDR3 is TGCGCCACCAGACAGGGGGGGAGTTCACCCCTCCACTTT. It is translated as CATRQGGSSPLHF.

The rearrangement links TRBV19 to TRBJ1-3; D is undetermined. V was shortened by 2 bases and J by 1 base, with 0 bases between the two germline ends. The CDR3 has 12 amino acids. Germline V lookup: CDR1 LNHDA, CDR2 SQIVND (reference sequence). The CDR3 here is CASSISGNTIYF. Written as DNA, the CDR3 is TGTGCCAGTAGTATATCTGGAAACACCATATATTTT.

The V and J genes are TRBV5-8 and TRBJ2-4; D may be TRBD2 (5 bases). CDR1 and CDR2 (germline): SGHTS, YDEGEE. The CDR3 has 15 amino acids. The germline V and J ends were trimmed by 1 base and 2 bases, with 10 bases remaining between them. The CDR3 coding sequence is TGTGCCAGCAGCTTGAGGCCGGGGACCAAAAACATTCAGTACTTC. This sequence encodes CASSLRPGTKNIQYF.

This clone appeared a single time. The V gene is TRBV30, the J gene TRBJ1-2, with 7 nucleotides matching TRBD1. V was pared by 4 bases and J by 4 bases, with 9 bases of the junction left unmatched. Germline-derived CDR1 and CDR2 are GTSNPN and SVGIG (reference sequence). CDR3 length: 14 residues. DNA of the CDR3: TGTGCCTGGAATGGACAGGTCGTTGGCTATGGCTACACCTTC. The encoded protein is CAWNGQVVGYGYTF.

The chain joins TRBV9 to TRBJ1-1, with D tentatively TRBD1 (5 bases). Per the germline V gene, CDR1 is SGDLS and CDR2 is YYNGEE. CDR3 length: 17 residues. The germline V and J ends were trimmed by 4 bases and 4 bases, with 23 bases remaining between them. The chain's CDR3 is CASSTRDRLGVGTEAFF. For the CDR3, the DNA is TGTGCCAGCAGCACCCGGGACCGGCTCGGGGTCGGCACTGAAGCTTTCTTT. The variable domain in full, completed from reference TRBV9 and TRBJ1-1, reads DSGVTQTPKHLITATGQRVTLRCSPRSGDLSVYWYQQSLDQGLQFLIQYYNGEERAKGNILERFSAQQFPDLHSELNLSSLELGDSALYFCASSTRDRLGVGTEAFFGQGTRLTVV.

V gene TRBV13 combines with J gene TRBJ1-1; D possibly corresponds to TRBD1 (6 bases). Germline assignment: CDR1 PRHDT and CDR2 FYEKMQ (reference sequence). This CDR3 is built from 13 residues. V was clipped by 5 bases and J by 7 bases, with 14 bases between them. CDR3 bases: TGTGCCAGCAGCAATCATGGGGGCGGTGAAGCTTTCTTT. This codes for CASSNHGGGEAFF.

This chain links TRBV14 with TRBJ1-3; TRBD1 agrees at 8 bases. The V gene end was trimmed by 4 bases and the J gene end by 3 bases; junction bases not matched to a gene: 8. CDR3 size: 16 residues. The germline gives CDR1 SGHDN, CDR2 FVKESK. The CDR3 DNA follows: TGTGCCAGCAGCCTGAAGGCAGGGGGCAGTGGAAACACCATATATTTT. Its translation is CASSLKAGGSGNTIYF.

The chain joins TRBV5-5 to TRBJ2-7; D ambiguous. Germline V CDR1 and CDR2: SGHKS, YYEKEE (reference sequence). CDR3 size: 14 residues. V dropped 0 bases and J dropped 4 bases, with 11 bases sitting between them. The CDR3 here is CASSLALGTYEQYF. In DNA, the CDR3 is TGTGCCAGCAGCTTGGCTTTGGGTACATACGAGCAGTACTTC.

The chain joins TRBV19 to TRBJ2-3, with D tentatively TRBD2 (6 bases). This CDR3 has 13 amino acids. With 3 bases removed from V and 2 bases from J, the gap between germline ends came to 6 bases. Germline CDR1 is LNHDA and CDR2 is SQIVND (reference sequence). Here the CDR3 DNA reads TGTGCCAGTAGTATGGGACTCACAGATACGCAGTATTTT. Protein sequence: CASSMGLTDTQYF.

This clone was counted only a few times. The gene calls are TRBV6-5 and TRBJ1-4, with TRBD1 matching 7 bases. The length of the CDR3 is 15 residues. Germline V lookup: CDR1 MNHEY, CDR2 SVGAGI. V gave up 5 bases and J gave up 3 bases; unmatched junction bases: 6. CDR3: CASSKRTGSNEKLFF. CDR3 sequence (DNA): TGTGCCAGCAGTAAGAGGACAGGCTCTAATGAAAAACTGTTTTTT.